These T cell receptor beta chains were read from a single sample in a study of control samples from healthy donors and cancer patients. Repertoires were generated with immunoSEQ multiplex PCR, while TCRdb's copy carries only in-frame clones and drops some. The sample has 100,000 to 150,000 clones; around 90% are singletons. Sequencing was done on a sample of blood. The receptors were sampled from a man aged 35 to 55 in good health. CDR3s include the opening cysteine and the closing phenylalanine or tryptophan. D genes are given only for firm matches. Only some rows state a clone size, as once, few, many or a class for expanded clones.

j_gene	d_gene	abundance	v_gene	CDR3nt	CDR3aa
TRBJ2-5	TRBD1	.	TRBV10-3	TGTGCCATCAGTGAAATCCAGGGGGTGGATGCGGAGACCCAGTACTTC	CAISEIQGVDAETQYF
TRBJ1-1	.	once	TRBV6-2/TRBV6-3	TGTGCCAGCAGTTCGGGGGGGGTAATGAACACTGAAGCTTTCTTT	CASSSGGVMNTEAFF
TRBJ2-3	TRBD2	.	TRBV5-1	TGCGCCAGCAGCTCCTCTAGCGGGACCTTCACAGATACGCAGTATTTT	CASSSSSGTFTDTQYF
TRBJ2-6	.	.	TRBV7-2	TGTGCCAGCAGCTTAGCGGGCAGGGCCGGGGCCAACGTCCTGACTTTC	CASSLAGRAGANVLTF
TRBJ2-7	.	.	TRBV12-3/TRBV12-4	TGTGCCAGCATGAATCTAGGTCTCTACGAGCAGTACTTC	CASMNLGLYEQYF
TRBJ1-4	.	.	TRBV7-9	TGTGCCAGCAGCTTGTGGGAAAAACTGTTTTTT	CASSLWEKLFF
TRBJ2-1	.	once	TRBV29-1	TGCAGCGTTCCCGGGTATGAGCAGTTCTTC	CSVPGYEQFF
TRBJ1-2	.	.	TRBV4-3	TGCGCCAGCAGCCAAGCCCCGGGGGGCCCAGGGTATGGCTACACCTTC	CASSQAPGGPGYGYTF
TRBJ1-5	.	.	TRBV30	TGTGCCTGGAGTGTACGGAGGGCCGGGGGCAATCAGCCCCAGCATTTT	CAWSVRRAGGNQPQHF
TRBJ1-5	TRBD1	.	TRBV2	TGTGCCAGCAGGAAAGACAGGGGGGGCAATCAGCCCCAGCATTTT	CASRKDRGGNQPQHF
TRBJ1-2	TRBD1	.	TRBV11-3	TGTGCCAGCAGCTCGGACAGGGGAAGCTACACCTTC	CASSSDRGSYTF
TRBJ1-5	TRBD1	.	TRBV9	TGTGCCAGCAGCGTAGGGGACAGAGCAGACCTAACTCAGCCCCAGCATTTT	CASSVGDRADLTQPQHF
TRBJ1-2	.	.	TRBV7-2	TGTGCCAGCAGCCCCACCGGTCCTAACTATGGCTACACCTTC	CASSPTGPNYGYTF
TRBJ1-2	.	.	TRBV3-1/TRBV3-2	TGTGCCAGCAGCCCCGACGGGGGAGATGGCTACACCTTC	CASSPDGGDGYTF
TRBJ1-1	TRBD1	few	TRBV18	TGTGCCAGCTCACCAGGGACAGGGTTTGTCACTGAAGCTTTCTTT	CASSPGTGFVTEAFF
TRBJ2-4	.	.	TRBV7-9	TGTGCCAGCAGCCTCTATCAGGGAAACATTCAGTACTTC	CASSLYQGNIQYF
TRBJ1-4	TRBD1	.	TRBV18	TGTGCCAGCTCACCGCCGGGACAGGGGAAGGAAAAACTGTTTTTT	CASSPPGQGKEKLFF
TRBJ1-1	.	.	TRBV30	TGTGCCTGGAGTAGGGAATATGAAGCTTTCTTT	CAWSREYEAFF
TRBJ2-6	.	.	TRBV7-8	TGTGCCAGCAGCTTATCGGGCAGGTGGGGAACTGGGGCCAACGTCCTGACTTTC	CASSLSGRWGTGANVLTF
TRBJ1-5	.	.	TRBV5-5	TGTGCCAGCAGCTTGATACCTGATCAGCCCCAGCATTTT	CASSLIPDQPQHF
TRBJ1-6	.	.	TRBV9	TGTGCCAGCAGCGTAGAACAGGTCAATTCACCCCTCCACTTT	CASSVEQVNSPLHF
TRBJ1-3	.	once	TRBV14	TGTGCCAGCAGCCCCCTCTCATCCGGAAACACCATATATTTT	CASSPLSSGNTIYF
TRBJ2-1	.	.	TRBV30	TGTGCCTGGAGTCAGTTGGGTGGGGGCAAGAATGAGCAGTTCTTC	CAWSQLGGGKNEQFF
TRBJ1-2	.	.	TRBV11-2	TGTGCCAGCAGCTTAGGTTGGAGGGGGTCCCTATCCCGTGGCTACACCTTC	CASSLGWRGSLSRGYTF
TRBJ1-6	TRBD1	.	TRBV10-1	TGCGCCAGCGGCGACAGGGGGTCTTCGCCCCTCCACTTT	CASGDRGSSPLHF